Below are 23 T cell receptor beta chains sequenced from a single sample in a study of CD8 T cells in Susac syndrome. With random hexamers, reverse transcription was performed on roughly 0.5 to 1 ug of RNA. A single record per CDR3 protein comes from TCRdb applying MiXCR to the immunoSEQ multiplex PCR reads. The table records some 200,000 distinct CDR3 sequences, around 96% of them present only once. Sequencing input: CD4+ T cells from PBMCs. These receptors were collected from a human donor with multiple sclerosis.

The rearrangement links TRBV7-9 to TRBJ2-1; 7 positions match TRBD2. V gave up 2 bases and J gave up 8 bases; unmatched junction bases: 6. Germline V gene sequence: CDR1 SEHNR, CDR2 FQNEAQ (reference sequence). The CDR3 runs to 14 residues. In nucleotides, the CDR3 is TGTGCCAGCAGCTTACTAGCGGCGTCGGATGAGCAGTTCTTC. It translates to CASSLLAASDEQFF.

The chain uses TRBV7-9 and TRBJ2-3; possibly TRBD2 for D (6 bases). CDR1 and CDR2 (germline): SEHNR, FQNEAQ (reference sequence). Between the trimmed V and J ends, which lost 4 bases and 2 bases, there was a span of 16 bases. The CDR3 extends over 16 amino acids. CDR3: CASSSYMTSATDTQYF. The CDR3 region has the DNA TGTGCCAGCAGCTCCTATATGACTAGTGCCACAGATACGCAGTATTTT.

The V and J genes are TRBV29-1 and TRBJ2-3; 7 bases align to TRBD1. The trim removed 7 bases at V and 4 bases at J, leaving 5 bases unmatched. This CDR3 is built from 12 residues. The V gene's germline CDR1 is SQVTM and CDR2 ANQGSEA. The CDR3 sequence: CSDRGSPDTQYF. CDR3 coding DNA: TGCAGCGACAGGGGATCCCCAGATACGCAGTATTTT.

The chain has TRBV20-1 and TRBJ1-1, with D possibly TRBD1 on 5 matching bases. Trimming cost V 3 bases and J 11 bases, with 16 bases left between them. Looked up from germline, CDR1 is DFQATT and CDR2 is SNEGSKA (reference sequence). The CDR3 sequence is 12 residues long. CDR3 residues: CSASNRGVRAFF. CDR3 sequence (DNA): TGCAGTGCTAGTAATAGGGGAGTGCGGGCTTTCTTT.

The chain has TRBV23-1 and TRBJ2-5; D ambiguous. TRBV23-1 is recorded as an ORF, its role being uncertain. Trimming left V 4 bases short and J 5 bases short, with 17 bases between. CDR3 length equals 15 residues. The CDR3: CASSLNIPGRETQYF. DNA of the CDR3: TGCGCCAGCAGTCTAAACATTCCGGGTCGGGAGACCCAGTACTTC.

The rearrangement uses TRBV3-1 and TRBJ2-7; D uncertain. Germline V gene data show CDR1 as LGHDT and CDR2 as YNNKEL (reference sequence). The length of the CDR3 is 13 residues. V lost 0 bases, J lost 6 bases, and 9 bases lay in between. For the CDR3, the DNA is TGTGCCAGCAGCCAAGAGCCCCCTGGCGAGCAGTACTTC. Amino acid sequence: CASSQEPPGEQYF.

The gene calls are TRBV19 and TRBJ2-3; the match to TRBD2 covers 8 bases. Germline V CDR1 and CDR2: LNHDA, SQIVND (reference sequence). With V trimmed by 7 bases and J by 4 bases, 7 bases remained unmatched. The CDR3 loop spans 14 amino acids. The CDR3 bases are TGTGCCAGTACCCCGGGGGGGGGCGCAGATACGCAGTATTTT. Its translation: CASTPGGGADTQYF.

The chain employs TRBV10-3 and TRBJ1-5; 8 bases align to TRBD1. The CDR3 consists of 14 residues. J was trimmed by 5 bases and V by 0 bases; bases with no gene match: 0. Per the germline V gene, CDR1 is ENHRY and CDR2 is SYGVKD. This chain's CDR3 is CAISESTGDQPQHF. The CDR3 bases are TGTGCCATCAGTGAGTCGACAGGGGATCAGCCCCAGCATTTT.

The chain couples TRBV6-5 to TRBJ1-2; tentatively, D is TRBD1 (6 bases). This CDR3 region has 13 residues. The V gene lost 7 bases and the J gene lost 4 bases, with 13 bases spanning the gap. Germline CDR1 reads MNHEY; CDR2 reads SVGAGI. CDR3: CASTSDSFYGYTF. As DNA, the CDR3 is TGTGCCAGCACTTCGGACAGTTTCTATGGCTACACCTTC.

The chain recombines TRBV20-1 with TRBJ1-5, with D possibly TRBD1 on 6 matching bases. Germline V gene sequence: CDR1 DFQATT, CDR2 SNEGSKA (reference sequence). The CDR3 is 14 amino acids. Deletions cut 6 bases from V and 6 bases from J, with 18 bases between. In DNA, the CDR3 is TGCAGTGCAGCCGACAGGCCCCGAAGTCAGCCCCAGCATTTT. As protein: CSAADRPRSQPQHF.

This CDR3 is CASQGSGETQYF. The CDR3 nucleotides are TGTGCCAGCCAGGGCTCCGGAGAGACCCAGTACTTC. The chain links TRBV9 to TRBJ2-5; D is perhaps TRBD1 (5 bases). V shed 7 bases and J shed 4 bases, with 11 bases lying between them. There are 12 residues in the CDR3. The germline V gene has CDR1 SGDLS and CDR2 YYNGEE.

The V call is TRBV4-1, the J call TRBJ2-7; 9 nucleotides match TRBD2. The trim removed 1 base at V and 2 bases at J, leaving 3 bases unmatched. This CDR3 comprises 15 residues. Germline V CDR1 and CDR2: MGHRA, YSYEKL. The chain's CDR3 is CASSQGAGGPYEQYF. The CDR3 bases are TGCGCCAGCAGCCAAGGAGCGGGAGGTCCCTACGAGCAGTACTTC.

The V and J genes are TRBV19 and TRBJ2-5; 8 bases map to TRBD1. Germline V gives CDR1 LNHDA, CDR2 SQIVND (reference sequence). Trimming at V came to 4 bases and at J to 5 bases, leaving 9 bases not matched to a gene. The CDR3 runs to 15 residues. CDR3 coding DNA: TGTGCCAGTAGTAACACCGGGACAGGACGGGAGACCCAGTACTTC. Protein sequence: CASSNTGTGRETQYF.

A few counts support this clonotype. The CDR3 protein is CASSQYQETQYF. Written as DNA, the CDR3 is TGTGCCAGCAGCCAGTACCAAGAGACCCAGTACTTC. The chain uses TRBV3-1 and TRBJ2-5; no clear D gene. The germline CDR1 and CDR2 sequences are LGHDT and YNNKEL (reference sequence). Trimming stripped 3 bases from V and 0 bases from J, with 2 bases between. This CDR3 comprises 12 residues.

The chain's CDR3 is CASSDSLGYNSPLHF. CDR3 DNA sequence: TGTGCCAGCAGTGATTCTCTCGGATATAATTCACCCCTCCACTTT. The chain combines TRBV25-1 with TRBJ1-6; D unclear. Per the germline V gene, CDR1 is MGHDK and CDR2 is SYGVNS. CDR3 length: 15 residues. V was clipped by 3 bases and J by 4 bases, with 10 bases between them.

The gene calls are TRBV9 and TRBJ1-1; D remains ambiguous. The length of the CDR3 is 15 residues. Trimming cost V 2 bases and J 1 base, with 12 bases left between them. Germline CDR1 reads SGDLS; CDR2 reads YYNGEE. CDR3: CASSVDSLPNTEAFF. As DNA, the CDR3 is TGTGCCAGCAGCGTTGATTCTCTCCCGAACACTGAAGCTTTCTTT.

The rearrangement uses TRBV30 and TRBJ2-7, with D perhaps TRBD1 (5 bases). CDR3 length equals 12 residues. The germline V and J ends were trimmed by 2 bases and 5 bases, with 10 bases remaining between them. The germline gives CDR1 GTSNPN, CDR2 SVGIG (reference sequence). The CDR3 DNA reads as TGTGCCTGGAGTCCAGGGATCCACGAGCAGTACTTC. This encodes CAWSPGIHEQYF.

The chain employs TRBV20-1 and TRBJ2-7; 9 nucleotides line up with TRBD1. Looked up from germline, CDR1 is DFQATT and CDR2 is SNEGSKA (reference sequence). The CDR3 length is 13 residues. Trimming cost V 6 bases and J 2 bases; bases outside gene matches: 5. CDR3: CSAAGTGTYEQYF. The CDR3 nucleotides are TGCAGTGCAGCCGGGACAGGGACCTACGAGCAGTACTTC.

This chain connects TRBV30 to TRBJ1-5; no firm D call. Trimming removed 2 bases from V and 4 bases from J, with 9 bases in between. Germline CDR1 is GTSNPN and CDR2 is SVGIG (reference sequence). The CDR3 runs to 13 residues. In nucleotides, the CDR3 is TGTGCCTGGAGTATACACCCGAATCAGCCCCAGCATTTT. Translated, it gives CAWSIHPNQPQHF.

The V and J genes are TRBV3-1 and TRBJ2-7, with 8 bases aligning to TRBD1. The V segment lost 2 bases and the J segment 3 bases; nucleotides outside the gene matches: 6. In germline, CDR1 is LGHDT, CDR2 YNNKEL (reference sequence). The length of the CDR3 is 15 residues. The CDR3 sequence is CASSQRYRGSYEQYF. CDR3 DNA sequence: TGTGCCAGCAGCCAACGCTACAGGGGGAGCTACGAGCAGTACTTC.

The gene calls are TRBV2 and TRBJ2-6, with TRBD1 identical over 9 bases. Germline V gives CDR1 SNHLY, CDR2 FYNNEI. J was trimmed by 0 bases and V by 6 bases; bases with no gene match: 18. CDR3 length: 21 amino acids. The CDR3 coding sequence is TGTGCCAGCAGAGTACGGCCGGGACAGGGCCTTATAGTCTCTGGGGCCAACGTCCTGACTTTC. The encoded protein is CASRVRPGQGLIVSGANVLTF.

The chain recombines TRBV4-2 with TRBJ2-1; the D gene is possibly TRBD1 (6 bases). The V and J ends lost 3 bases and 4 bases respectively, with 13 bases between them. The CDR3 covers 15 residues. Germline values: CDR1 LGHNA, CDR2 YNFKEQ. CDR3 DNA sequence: TGTGCCAGCAGCCATCAAATGGACAGTTACAATGAGCAGTTCTTC. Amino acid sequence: CASSHQMDSYNEQFF.

In DNA form, the CDR3 reads TGTGCCAGCAGTCTCACCCGGGAGACCTATGGCTACACCTTC. This sequence encodes CASSLTRETYGYTF. The rearrangement links TRBV27 to TRBJ1-2; D is ambiguous. CDR3 size: 14 residues. From germline, CDR1 is MNHEY and CDR2 SMNVEV (reference sequence). With 5 bases removed from V and 4 bases from J, the gap between germline ends came to 14 bases.